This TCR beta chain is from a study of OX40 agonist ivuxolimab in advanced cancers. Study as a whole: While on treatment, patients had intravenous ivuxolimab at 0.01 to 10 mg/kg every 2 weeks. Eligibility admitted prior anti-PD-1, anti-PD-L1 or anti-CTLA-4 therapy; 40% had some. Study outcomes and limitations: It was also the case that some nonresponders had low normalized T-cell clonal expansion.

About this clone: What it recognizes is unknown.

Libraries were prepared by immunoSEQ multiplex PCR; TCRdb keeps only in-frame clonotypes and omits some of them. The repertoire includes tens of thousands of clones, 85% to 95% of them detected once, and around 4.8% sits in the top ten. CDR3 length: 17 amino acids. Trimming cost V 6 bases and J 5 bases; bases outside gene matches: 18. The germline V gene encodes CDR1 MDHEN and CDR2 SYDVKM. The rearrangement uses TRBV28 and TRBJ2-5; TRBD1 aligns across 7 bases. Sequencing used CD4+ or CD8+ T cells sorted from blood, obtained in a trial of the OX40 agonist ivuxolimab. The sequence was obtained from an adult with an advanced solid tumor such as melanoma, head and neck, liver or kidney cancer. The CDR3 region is CASSHSLRQGSRETQYF. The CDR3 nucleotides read TGTGCCAGCAGCCATTCTCTAAGACAGGGCTCGAGGGAGACCCAGTACTTC.